This is a list of T cell receptor beta chains from one sample in a study of radiation and T cells in renal cell carcinoma. Here immunoSEQ multiplex PCR was the method, and the copy in TCRdb shows in-frame clones only, minus some. The table lists 18,000 or so clones, around 55% of them singletons. The specimen was tumor tissue, collected from a patient whose treatment included radiotherapy and nephrectomy. These receptors were taken from a man between 45 and 60 years old with renal cell carcinoma. The CDR3 runs from the conserved cysteine through the conserved F or W. The order of the fields is D gene, V gene, clone size, CDR3 length, J gene, CDR3 protein, CDR3 DNA. The D gene is left open where the match is weak. The size of a clone is reported for some rows only, either as once, few or many, or as a class for expanded clones.

>TRBD1|TRBV7-2|few|13|TRBJ1-2
CASSPQTGAGYTF
TGTGCCAGCAGCCCACAGACAGGGGCAGGCTACACCTTC
>TRBD1|TRBV6-5|few|15|TRBJ1-2
CASSSGQGVNYGYTF
TGTGCCAGCAGTTCTGGACAGGGGGTTAACTATGGCTACACCTTC
>TRBD1|TRBV2|.|17|TRBJ2-5
CASSDGGTGGLQETQYF
TGTGCCAGCTCCGACGGCGGGACAGGGGGCCTCCAAGAGACCCAGTACTTC
>TRBD2|TRBV10-3|.|15|TRBJ2-5
CAISDLGGRQETQYF
TGTGCCATCAGTGACTTGGGGGGGAGGCAAGAGACCCAGTACTTC
>.|TRBV27|.|15|TRBJ1-1
CASSFVGSEGTEAFF
TGTGCCAGCAGTTTTGTAGGGTCAGAGGGCACTGAAGCTTTCTTT
>.|TRBV5-1|.|14|TRBJ1-4
CASQQDSTNEKLFF
TGCGCCAGCCAACAGGACAGTACGAATGAAAAACTGTTTTTT
>.|TRBV5-1|.|14|TRBJ2-5
CASSLGLLEETQYF
TGCGCCAGCAGCTTGGGACTTTTAGAAGAGACCCAGTACTTC
>.|TRBV9|.|15|TRBJ2-1
CASSVLDRGFNEQFF
TGTGCCAGCAGCGTACTTGATCGGGGTTTCAATGAGCAGTTCTTC
>TRBD1|TRBV6-1|few|15|TRBJ2-2
CASGPTGVGSGELFF
TGTGCCAGCGGACCAACAGGGGTGGGTTCCGGGGAGCTGTTTTTT
>.|TRBV5-1|.|15|TRBJ1-2
CASSLRADDNYGYTF
TGCGCCAGCAGCTTGCGGGCAGACGATAACTATGGCTACACCTTC
>.|TRBV9|few|14|TRBJ1-1
CASSVVLASTEAFF
TGTGCCAGCAGCGTAGTCCTAGCATCCACTGAAGCTTTCTTT
>TRBD1|TRBV9|.|17|TRBJ1-3
CASSVGQGLISGNTIYF
TGTGCCAGCAGCGTAGGACAGGGACTAATCTCTGGAAACACCATATATTTT
>.|TRBV7-2|few|14|TRBJ2-7
CASSLAGEAGGQYF
TGTGCCAGCAGCTTAGCAGGGGAGGCCGGGGGGCAGTACTTC
>TRBD1|TRBV4-2|.|17|TRBJ1-4
CASSPRQGIATNEKLFF
TGTGCCAGCAGCCCTAGACAGGGGATAGCAACTAATGAAAAACTGTTTTTT
>TRBD2|TRBV9|.|14|TRBJ2-1
CASSVLLAGGEQFF
TGTGCCAGCAGCGTATTACTAGCGGGGGGTGAGCAGTTCTTC
>.|TRBV28|few|13|TRBJ2-1
CASSRLSYNEQFF
TGTGCCAGCAGTCGACTATCCTACAATGAGCAGTTCTTC
>.|TRBV5-1|.|13|TRBJ2-1
CASSLGTHNEQFF
TGCGCCAGCAGCTTGGGAACCCACAATGAGCAGTTCTTC